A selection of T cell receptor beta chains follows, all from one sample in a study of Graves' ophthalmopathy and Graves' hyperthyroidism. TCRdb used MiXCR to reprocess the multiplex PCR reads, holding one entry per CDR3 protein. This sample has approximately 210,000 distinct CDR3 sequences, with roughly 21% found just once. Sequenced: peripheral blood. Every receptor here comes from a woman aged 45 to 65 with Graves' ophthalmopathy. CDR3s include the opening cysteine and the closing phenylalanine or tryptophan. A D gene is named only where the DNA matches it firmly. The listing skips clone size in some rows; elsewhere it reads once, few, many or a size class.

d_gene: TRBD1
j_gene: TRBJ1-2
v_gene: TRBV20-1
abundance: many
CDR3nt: TGCAGTGCTCCGGGACAGGGGCCAGGAAGCGGCTACACCTTC
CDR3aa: CSAPGQGPGSGYTF

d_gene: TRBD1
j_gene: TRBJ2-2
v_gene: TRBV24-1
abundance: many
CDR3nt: TGTGCCACCAGTGACTCCGACAGGGTGGGGTCCACCGGGGAGCTGTTTTTT
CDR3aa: CATSDSDRVGSTGELFF

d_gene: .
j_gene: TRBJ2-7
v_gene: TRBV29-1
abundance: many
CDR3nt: TGCAGCGTACTATGGGAAACCACCTCCTACGAGCAGTACTTC
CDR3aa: CSVLWETTSYEQYF

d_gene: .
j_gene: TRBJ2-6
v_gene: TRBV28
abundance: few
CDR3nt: TGTGCCAGCAGTCCCCTTGTTCCGGATAACTCTGGGGCCAACGTCCTGACTTTC
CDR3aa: CASSPLVPDNSGANVLTF

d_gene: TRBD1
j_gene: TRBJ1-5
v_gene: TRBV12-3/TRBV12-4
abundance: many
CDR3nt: TGTGCCAGCAGTCTACAGGGGGCCTGGAGCAATCAGCCCCAGCATTTT
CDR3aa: CASSLQGAWSNQPQHF

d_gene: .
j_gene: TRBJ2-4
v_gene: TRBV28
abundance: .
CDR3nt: TGTGCCAGCAGTCTCCCCCATGGTTACAAAAACATTCAGTACTTC
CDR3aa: CASSLPHGYKNIQYF

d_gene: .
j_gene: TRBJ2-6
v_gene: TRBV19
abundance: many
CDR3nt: TGTGCCAGTAGTATTTTTCGGAGAGATGGTCGATCTGGGGCCAACGTCCTGACTTTC
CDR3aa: CASSIFRRDGRSGANVLTF

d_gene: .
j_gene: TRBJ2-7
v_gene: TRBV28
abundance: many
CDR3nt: TGTGCCAGCCCGATAGACCCGACCTACGAGCAGTACTTC
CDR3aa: CASPIDPTYEQYF

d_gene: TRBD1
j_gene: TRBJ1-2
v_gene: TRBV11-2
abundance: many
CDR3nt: TGTGCCAGCAGCTTATTCCGGGACAGGGGGCCAATTAACTATGGCTACACCTTC
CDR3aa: CASSLFRDRGPINYGYTF

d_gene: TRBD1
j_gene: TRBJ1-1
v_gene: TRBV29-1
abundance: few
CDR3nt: TGCAGCCCCTATGGACAGGGAGGTGAAGCTTTCTTT
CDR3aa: CSPYGQGGEAFF

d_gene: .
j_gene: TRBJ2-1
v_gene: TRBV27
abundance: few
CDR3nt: TGTGCCAGCCGCCGATCCACTACAGGGATGAATGAGCAGTTCTTC
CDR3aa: CASRRSTTGMNEQFF

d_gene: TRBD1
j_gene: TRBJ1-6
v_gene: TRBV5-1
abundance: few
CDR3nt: TGCGCCAGCAGCTGGGGGACAGGGGAAAATTCACCCCTCCACTTT
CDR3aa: CASSWGTGENSPLHF

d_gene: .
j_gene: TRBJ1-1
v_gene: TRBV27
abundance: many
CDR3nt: TGTGCCCGTCGAACCTTCCCGGGAACTGAAGCTTTCTTT
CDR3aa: CARRTFPGTEAFF

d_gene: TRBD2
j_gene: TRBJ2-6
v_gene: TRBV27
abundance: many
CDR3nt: TGTGCCAGCAGTTCCCCAGCGGGAGGCCTCTCTGGGGCCAACGTCCTGACTTTC
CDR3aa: CASSSPAGGLSGANVLTF

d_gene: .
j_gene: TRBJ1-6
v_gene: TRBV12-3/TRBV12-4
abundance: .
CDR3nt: TGTGCCAGCAGTTTAACGGAGGGTTCACCCCTCCACTTT
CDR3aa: CASSLTEGSPLHF

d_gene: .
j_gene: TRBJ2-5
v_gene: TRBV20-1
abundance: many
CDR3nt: TGCAGTGCCCCAAAGGGTAGCGGACCCCAAGAGACCCAGTACTTC
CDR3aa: CSAPKGSGPQETQYF

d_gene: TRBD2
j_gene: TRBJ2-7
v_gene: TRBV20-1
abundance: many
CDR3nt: TGCAGTGCTAGACTTAGCGGGAGAAGGTCCTACGAGCAGTACTTC
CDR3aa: CSARLSGRRSYEQYF

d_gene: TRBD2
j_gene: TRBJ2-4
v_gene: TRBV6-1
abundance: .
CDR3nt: TGTGCCAGCAGTCCCGTAGCGGGAGTGGGGAACATTCAGTACTTC
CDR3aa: CASSPVAGVGNIQYF

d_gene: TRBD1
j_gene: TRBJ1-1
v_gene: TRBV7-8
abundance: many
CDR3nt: TGTGCCAGCAGTTCGGGGACAGGGGGTACTGAAGCTTTCTTT
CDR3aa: CASSSGTGGTEAFF

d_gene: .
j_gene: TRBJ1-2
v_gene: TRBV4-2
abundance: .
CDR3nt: TGTGCCAGCAACCAACCCCGGGAGATTAACTATGGCTACACCTTC
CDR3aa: CASNQPREINYGYTF

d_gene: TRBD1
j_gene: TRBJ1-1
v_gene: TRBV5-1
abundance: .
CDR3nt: TGCGCCAGCAGCTCATCTAGGACAGGCGGTAGCACTGAAGCTTTCTTT
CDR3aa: CASSSSRTGGSTEAFF

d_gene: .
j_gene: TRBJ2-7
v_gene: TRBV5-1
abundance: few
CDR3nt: TGCGCCAGCAGAGACGAATCTTACGAGCAGTACTTC
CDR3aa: CASRDESYEQYF

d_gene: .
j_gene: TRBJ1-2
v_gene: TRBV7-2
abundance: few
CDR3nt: TGTGCCAGCAGCTTAGGGCCCAGCTATGGCTACACCTTC
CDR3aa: CASSLGPSYGYTF

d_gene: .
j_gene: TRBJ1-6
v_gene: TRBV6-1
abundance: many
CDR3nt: TGTGCCAGCAAAGAGACATCCCGCACCAATTCACCCCTCCACTTT
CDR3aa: CASKETSRTNSPLHF

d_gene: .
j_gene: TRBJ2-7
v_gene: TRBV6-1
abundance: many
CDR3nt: TGTGCCAGCAGTCCAACTAGTGGCGAGCAGTACTTC
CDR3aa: CASSPTSGEQYF

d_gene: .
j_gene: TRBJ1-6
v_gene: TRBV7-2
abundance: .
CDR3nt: TGTGCCAGCAGCTTAGGTCCCGCGACAGTTTTTGGATCACCCCTCCACTTT
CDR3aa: CASSLGPATVFGSPLHF

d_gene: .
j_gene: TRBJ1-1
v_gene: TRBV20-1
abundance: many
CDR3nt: TGCAGTGCTAAAATTCTTGGTAGGAACACTGAAGCTTTCTTT
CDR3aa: CSAKILGRNTEAFF